This T cell receptor (beta chain) was profiled in a study of blood T cell repertoires in COVID-19. The germline V gene encodes CDR1 DFQATT and CDR2 SNEGSKA (reference sequence). The CDR3 runs 11 residues. The V gene lost 5 bases and the J gene lost 4 bases, with 8 bases spanning the gap. Data came from immunoSEQ multiplex PCR; TCRdb stores just in-frame clones and leaves some out. This table holds about 330,000 clones, around 89% found once. The chain combines TRBV20-1 with TRBJ1-1; D is uncertain. This sequence originates from a woman aged 50 to 65 with active or convalescent COVID-19. The specimen sequenced was peripheral blood. The CDR3: CSASLSTEAFF. Here the CDR3 DNA reads TGCAGTGCTTCTCTAAGCACTGAAGCTTTCTTT.